Described below is a single T cell receptor (beta chain) sequence and its context. This sample stems from a study of blood T cell repertoires in COVID-19. Study-level information: The United States, Italy and Spain provided the acute and convalescent COVID-19 samples. Sources were T cells, B-cell-depleted T cells, or PBMCs; the material itself was cDNA or gDNA.

V lost 4 bases, J lost 3 bases, and 15 bases stayed unmatched. The CDR3 is made up of 18 amino acids. CDR1 is SGHNT and CDR2 is YYREEE in the germline V gene (reference sequence). Original handling: Reference gene primers were amplified, and this amplification served to estimate nucleated cell counts. TCRdb's table, derived via immunoSEQ multiplex PCR, lists solely in-frame clones and lacks some. V and J calls and clone size are as listed in that table; D and trimming were resolved from the DNA. The sample carries around 130,000 clones, around four fifths recorded once. This chain uses TRBV5-4 with TRBJ1-2; 10 bases agree with TRBD1. This TCR came from a man older than 75 with acute or convalescent COVID-19. The sequencing sample was made of peripheral blood. The CDR3, as DNA: TGTGCCAGCAGCCCGGTCGGGACAGGGGCCTCAGGGCACTATGGCTACACCTTC. Residues: CASSPVGTGASGHYGYTF.